The 13 T cell receptor beta chains below come from one sample, sequenced in a study of T cell responses to AZD1222 COVID-19 vaccine. Produced via immunoSEQ multiplex PCR; TCRdb's table is partial and in-frame only. The sample yields around 100,000 clones, 80% to 90% seen once. The material was peripheral blood, obtained on day 0 of AZD1222 vaccination. Receptors originate from an adult in good health.

This clone turned up a few times. V gene TRBV28 combines with J gene TRBJ1-4; D gene uncertain. Trimming took 10 bases from V and 8 from J, leaving 11 bases between them. Per the germline V gene, CDR1 is MDHEN and CDR2 is SYDVKM. The length of the CDR3 is 11 residues. This CDR3 reads CATESGEKLFF. DNA of the CDR3: TGTGCCACAGAATCGGGCGAAAAACTGTTTTTT.

The chain has TRBV7-2 and TRBJ1-2, with D tentatively TRBD1 (5 bases). The germline gives CDR1 SGHTA, CDR2 FQGNSA. V dropped 2 bases and J dropped 4 bases, with 8 bases sitting between them. This CDR3 is built from 13 residues. This CDR3 reads CASSLRGPYGYTF. The CDR3 DNA reads TGTGCCAGCAGCTTACGGGGCCCCTATGGCTACACCTTC.

This chain uses TRBV9 with TRBJ1-6, with a possible D match to TRBD1 (5 bases). The CDR3 has 15 amino acids. The germline CDR1 and CDR2 sequences are SGDLS and YYNGEE. V shed 2 bases and J shed 9 bases, with 15 bases lying between them. The CDR3 region is CASSVGPSRGSPLHF. CDR3 sequence (DNA): TGTGCCAGCAGCGTTGGGCCTTCGAGGGGTTCACCCCTCCACTTT.

The chain has TRBV7-2 and TRBJ2-5; 15 bases agree with TRBD2. Germline trimming cut 5 bases from V and 5 bases from J; bases unmatched to any gene: 3. The CDR3 runs to 15 residues. CDR1 and CDR2 (germline): SGHTA, FQGNSA. The CDR3 nucleotides read TGTGCCAGCAGCCTGGGACTAGCGGGAGGTGAGACCCAGTACTTC. Translating gives CASSLGLAGGETQYF.

The genes are TRBV7-2 and TRBJ2-7; 15 bases fit TRBD2. This CDR3 region has 19 residues. V dropped 3 bases and J dropped 0; count of bases not matched to a gene: 9. Germline CDR1 reads SGHTA; CDR2 reads FQGNSA. The CDR3 DNA sequence: TGTGCCAGCAGCTTCCGGGGGACTAGCGGGAGGTCCTTCTCCTACGAGCAGTACTTC. Translated, it gives CASSFRGTSGRSFSYEQYF.

The chain combines TRBV5-5 with TRBJ2-2; D remains unclear. The length of the CDR3 is 11 residues. V gave up 4 bases and J gave up 7 bases, with 5 bases separating them. The germline V gene has CDR1 SGHKS and CDR2 YYEKEE (reference sequence). CDR3 nucleotide sequence: TGTGCCAGCAGCCGATTCGGGGAGCTGTTTTTT. Encoded protein: CASSRFGELFF.

The chain links TRBV11-2 to TRBJ1-2; a weak D match, TRBD1 (6 bases). The V gene's germline CDR1 is SGHAT and CDR2 FQNNGV. This CDR3 has 14 amino acids. The germline V and J ends were trimmed by 6 bases and 3 bases, with 14 bases remaining between them. Here the CDR3 DNA reads TGTGCCAGCAGACCTCCCGGGACATACTATGGCTACACCTTC. Its translation: CASRPPGTYYGYTF.

The CDR3 reads CASSEETGGTGANVLTF. The CDR3, as DNA: TGTGCCAGCAGTGAAGAAACAGGGGGGACTGGGGCCAACGTCCTGACTTTC. V and J are TRBV6-1 and TRBJ2-6; 8 bases map to TRBD1. The CDR3 loop spans 17 amino acids. J lost 2 bases, V lost 1 base, and 4 bases had no gene match. Germline V gene sequence: CDR1 MNHNS, CDR2 SASEGT.

This clone has only a few counts. The chain is built from TRBV6-5 and TRBJ2-1; TRBD2 is a possible D gene (5 bases). V gave up 6 bases and J gave up 3 bases, with 12 bases separating them. The CDR3 contains 14 residues. CDR1 and CDR2 (germline): MNHEY, SVGAGI. The CDR3 reads CASSAGRSYNEQFF. The CDR3 DNA reads as TGTGCCAGCAGCGCGGGTCGCAGCTACAATGAGCAGTTCTTC.

The chain employs TRBV5-1 and TRBJ1-6, with 8 nucleotides matching TRBD1. Germline V CDR1 and CDR2: SGHRS, YFSETQ. V was pared by 4 bases and J by 8 bases, with 11 bases of the junction left unmatched. CDR3 length: 16 residues. The CDR3 DNA sequence: TGCGCCAGCAGCGGGACAGGAGGCATGGGGGATTCACCCCTCCACTTT. This translates into CASSGTGGMGDSPLHF.

This CDR3 reads CASSSRTGPNEKLFF. CDR3 DNA: TGTGCCAGCAGCTCTCGGACAGGGCCTAATGAAAAACTGTTTTTT. The V gene is TRBV7-2, the J gene TRBJ1-4, with 8 bases matching TRBD1. V shed 4 bases and J 3 bases; nucleotides not matched to a gene: 4. Germline assignment: CDR1 SGHTA and CDR2 FQGNSA. The CDR3 loop spans 15 amino acids.

The rearrangement links TRBV21-1 to TRBJ1-2. TRBV21-1 is described as a pseudogene. CDR3 length equals 17 residues. As DNA, the CDR3 is TGTGCCAGCAACACCACCCCGCCTGGGACTAAACGGGATGGCTACACCTTC. It translates to CASNTTPPGTKRDGYTF.

The J gene is TRBJ1-5, the V gene TRBV19; 7 nucleotides agree with TRBD1. This CDR3 spans 16 amino acids. Germline-derived CDR1 and CDR2 are LNHDA and SQIVND (reference sequence). The V segment lost 6 bases and the J segment 4 bases; nucleotides outside the gene matches: 12. The CDR3 loop is CASRDRPDRVNQPQHF. CDR3 nucleotide sequence: TGTGCCAGTAGGGACAGGCCGGATAGGGTAAATCAGCCCCAGCATTTT.